The rows below give T cell receptor beta chains drawn from one sample of a study of sequential checkpoint blockade in melanoma. Clones were read by immunoSEQ multiplex PCR, and TCRdb kept only the in-frame ones, dropping some. This table has roughly 5,400 clones, approximately 18% appearing once. The specimen was tumor tissue (inferred from file names), collected from a patient given nivolumab and ipilimumab in sequence. These receptors all stem from a human donor with melanoma. CDR3s leave out the opening cysteine and the closing phenylalanine or tryptophan. Each record gives: J gene, V gene, clone size, D gene, CDR3 protein. A D gene is named only where the DNA matches it firmly. The size entry is marked missing in some rows and otherwise reads once, few, many or a size class.

TRBJ1-2	TRBV11-3	few	NA	ASSLGAARRNYGYT
TRBJ1-1	TRBV6-8	few	NA	ASSSFQGNTEAF
TRBJ2-7	TRBV7-6	NA	TRBD1	ASRYVGQSYEQY
TRBJ1-4	TRBV9	few	TRBD1	ASSAQGDEKLF
TRBJ1-1	TRBV11-3	medium-sized	NA	ASSSLDSRGGATEAF
TRBJ2-3	TRBV9	few	NA	ASSVESGQTDTQY
TRBJ2-7	TRBV5-1	NA	NA	ASSLVRDSGYEQY
TRBJ2-6	TRBV11-3	NA	NA	ASSLGDGTFSGANVLT
TRBJ2-5	TRBV7-6	few	NA	ASSQGGGARETQY
TRBJ2-1	TRBV11-3	large	NA	ASSSLGGGYNEQF
TRBJ1-4	TRBV28	NA	NA	ASTPQPTNEKLF
TRBJ1-1	TRBV28	NA	NA	ASRLGTERGV
TRBJ2-1	TRBV6-8	few	NA	ASSYTGYNEQF
TRBJ2-3	TRBV11-3	many	TRBD2	ASSHGTSGRSTDTQY
TRBJ2-5	TRBV28	once	NA	ASSKFPPGTQY
TRBJ2-7	TRBV11-3	NA	NA	ASSLGIGSTYEQY
TRBJ2-7	TRBV5-1	NA	NA	ASSLVGAGYEQY
TRBJ2-7	TRBV7-6	NA	TRBD1	ASRRAGQGLEQY
TRBJ1-6	TRBV11-3	many	NA	ASSYGGLNSPLH
TRBJ1-2	TRBV5-1	NA	NA	ASSPEAGRNYGYT
TRBJ1-5	TRBV11-3	many	NA	ASSVNGAQYSNQPQH
TRBJ2-1	TRBV5-1	NA	TRBD1	ASSQSGQGLGNEQF
TRBJ2-3	TRBV6-8	NA	NA	ASVRALSTDTQY
TRBJ1-2	TRBV6-8	few	NA	ASKVPGGNYGYT
TRBJ2-1	TRBV11-3	medium-sized	TRBD2	ASSLNPSGGAFNEQF
TRBJ2-7	TRBV18	NA	TRBD1	ASSPPGQGSEQY
TRBJ1-5	TRBV19	once	TRBD1	ASRQGNQPQH
TRBJ2-3	TRBV5-1	NA	NA	ASSPTGRVGDTQY
TRBJ2-5	TRBV6-8	NA	TRBD2	ASIPLGRGGPETQY
TRBJ1-2	TRBV1	many	NA	ASSQDRAESYGYT
TRBJ2-5	TRBV18	NA	TRBD1	ASSPGQVEAQY
TRBJ1-4	TRBV6-8	few	TRBD1	AIRDSAPGQGYEKLF
TRBJ2-7	TRBV6-8	few	NA	ASSSFYDSLAYEQY
TRBJ2-3	TRBV11-3	many	NA	ASSPPRRGTDTQY
TRBJ1-3	TRBV6-8	few	NA	ASTFWGSSGNTIY
TRBJ2-1	TRBV6-8	few	NA	ASGTMTGSFYNEQF
TRBJ2-7	TRBV6-8	NA	NA	ASRQTAPYEQY
TRBJ1-5	TRBV15	NA	NA	ATSRGTSGNQPQH
TRBJ2-7	TRBV11-3	NA	NA	ASSFSRRPAYEQY
TRBJ2-7	TRBV6-8	NA	TRBD2	ASSQTSGGSYEQY
TRBJ2-7	TRBV6-8	few	NA	ASSRQYRYEQY
TRBJ2-6	TRBV25-1	NA	TRBD1	ASSGGRGQPGANVLT
TRBJ2-6	TRBV6-8	few	TRBD1	AIQGAEGANVLT
TRBJ2-7	TRBV11-3	NA	TRBD1	ASSGYGQADKKY
TRBJ1-3	TRBV19	once	NA	ASTPRRARSSGNTIY
TRBJ2-1	TRBV19	NA	NA	ASSIRAGRINEQF
TRBJ2-7	TRBV5-1	once	TRBD1	ASSFPSPGQRFSGEQY
TRBJ2-1	TRBV11-3	medium-sized	TRBD2	ASRETSGGVTYNEQF
TRBJ1-2	TRBV11-3	many	TRBD1	ASNPLTGDYGYT
TRBJ1-5	TRBV28	few	NA	ASSLAGRQPQH
TRBJ1-2	TRBV11-1	many	NA	ASSWTEFTGNEDGYT
TRBJ2-1	TRBV6-8	NA	NA	ASSYGRGVHNEQF
TRBJ2-7	TRBV9	NA	NA	ASSVGEIASYEQY